This passage covers 7 T cell receptor beta chains from one sample sequenced in a study of cytomegalovirus exposure and HLA in healthy donors. PCR amplification relied on 60 Vbeta primers (plus 13 Jbeta primers). The data were produced by immunoSEQ multiplex PCR, yet TCRdb's version contains in-frame clones alone and is incomplete. Of approximately 100,000 clones detected, under 80% appear once; the ten largest clones hold 1.5% to 2%. Sequencing was performed on PBMCs. The source is a male donor in good health and CMV-seronegative.

The chain couples TRBV6-1 to TRBJ2-2, with a weak D call TRBD1 (6 bases). Germline CDR1 and CDR2: MNHNS and SASEGT. The V end was cut by 6 bases, the J end by 1 base, with 12 bases between. CDR3 length: 15 amino acids. The CDR3 is CASSPGHVNTGELFF. The CDR3 coding sequence is TGTGCCAGCAGCCCGGGACACGTGAACACCGGGGAGCTGTTTTTT.

The rearrangement links TRBV25-1 to TRBJ1-1; D might be TRBD1 (5 bases). The CDR3 is 14 amino acids. Per the germline V gene, CDR1 is MGHDK and CDR2 is SYGVNS. Trimming took off 3 bases at V and 1 base at J, with 9 bases between the two ends. The CDR3, as DNA: TGTGCCAGCAGTGACCTCGGGGGGAACACTGAAGCTTTCTTT. This gives the protein CASSDLGGNTEAFF.

CDR3 amino acids: CASSWPPGQGVNEQFF. The CDR3 DNA reads as TGCGCCAGCAGCTGGCCACCGGGACAGGGGGTCAATGAGCAGTTCTTC. The rearrangement joins TRBV5-1 to TRBJ2-1, with 11 bases matching TRBD1. Germline values: CDR1 SGHRS, CDR2 YFSETQ. Trimming removed 3 bases from V and 6 bases from J; junction bases left unmatched: 8. The CDR3 sequence is 16 residues long. The variable domain in full, completed from reference TRBV5-1 and TRBJ2-1, reads KAGVTQTPRYLIKTRGQQVTLSCSPISGHRSVSWYQQTPGQGLQFLFEYFSETQRNKGNFPGRFSGRQFSNSRSEMNVSTLELGDSALYLCASSWPPGQGVNEQFFGPGTRLTVL.

The CDR3 DNA reads TGCGCCAGCAGCTTGCTAGGACAGGCAACCTACGAGCAGTACTTC. Translated, it gives CASSLLGQATYEQYF. The chain is built from TRBV5-1 and TRBJ2-5; TRBD1 matches at 7 bases. The J call could be wrong; TRBJ2-7 is a better fit for the DNA end. The CDR3 is 15 amino acids. Germline loops: CDR1 SGHRS, CDR2 YFSETQ.

The CDR3 loop is CAISEGNRWGYEQYF. The CDR3 DNA sequence: TGTGCCATCAGTGAGGGGAACAGGTGGGGCTACGAGCAGTACTTC. The chain combines TRBV10-3 with TRBJ2-7; possible D gene TRBD1, 5 bases. CDR3 length equals 15 residues. Trimming removed 2 bases at V and 3 bases at J, with 14 bases between. Per the germline V gene, CDR1 is ENHRY and CDR2 is SYGVKD.

This clone showed up just once. The chain employs TRBV4-1 and TRBJ1-5; D is unresolved. CDR3 length: 16 residues. CDR1 is MGHRA and CDR2 is YSYEKL in the germline V gene. V lost 0 bases to trimming and J lost 1 base, with 10 bases between them. The CDR3 loop is CASSQESSFSNQPQHF. The CDR3 DNA follows: TGCGCCAGCAGCCAAGAGAGTAGCTTCAGCAATCAGCCCCAGCATTTT.

This clone was seen a single time. This sequence joins TRBV7-6 and TRBJ2-1; TRBD1 matches at 9 bases. The CDR3 sequence is 14 residues long. Germline values: CDR1 SGHVS, CDR2 FNYEAQ. V lost 7 bases and J lost 8; bases outside the gene matches: 9. CDR3 loop: CASTFVDRGYEQFF. In DNA, the CDR3 is TGTGCCAGCACCTTCGTGGACAGGGGATATGAGCAGTTCTTC.